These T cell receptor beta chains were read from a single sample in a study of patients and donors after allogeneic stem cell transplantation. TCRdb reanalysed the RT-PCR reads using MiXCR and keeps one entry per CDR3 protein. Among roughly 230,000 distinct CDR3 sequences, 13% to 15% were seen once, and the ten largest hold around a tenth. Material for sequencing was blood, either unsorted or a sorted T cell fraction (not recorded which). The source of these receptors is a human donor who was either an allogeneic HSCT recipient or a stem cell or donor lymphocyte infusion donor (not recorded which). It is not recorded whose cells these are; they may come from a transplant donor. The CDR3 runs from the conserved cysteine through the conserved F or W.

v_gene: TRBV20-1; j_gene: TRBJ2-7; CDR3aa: CSVKPGTSGLEQYF
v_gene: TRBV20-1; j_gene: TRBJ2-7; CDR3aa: CSARIDGYEQYF
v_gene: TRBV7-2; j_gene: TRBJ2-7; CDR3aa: CASSLGQGIYEQYF
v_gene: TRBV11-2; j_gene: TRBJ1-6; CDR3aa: CASSLRRDNSPLHF
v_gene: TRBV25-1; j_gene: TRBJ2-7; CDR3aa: CASSESGGAYEQYF
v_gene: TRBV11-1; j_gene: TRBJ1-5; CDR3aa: CASSHREDQPQHF
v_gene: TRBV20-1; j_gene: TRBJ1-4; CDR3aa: CSAQRGQNEKLFF
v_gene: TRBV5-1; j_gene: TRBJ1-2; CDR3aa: CASSLVGTAYGYTF
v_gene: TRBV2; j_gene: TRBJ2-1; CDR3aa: CASSPRTNLHNEQFF
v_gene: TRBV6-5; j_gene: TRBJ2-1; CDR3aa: CASSYSDRGWNEQFF
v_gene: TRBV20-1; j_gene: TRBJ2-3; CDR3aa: CSAPRGGAADTQYF
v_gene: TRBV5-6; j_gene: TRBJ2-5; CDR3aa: CASSLLGRAEETQYF
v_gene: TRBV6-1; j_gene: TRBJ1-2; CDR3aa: CASSLGVQGRYGYTF
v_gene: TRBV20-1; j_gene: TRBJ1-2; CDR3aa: CSGPSGGGYGYTF